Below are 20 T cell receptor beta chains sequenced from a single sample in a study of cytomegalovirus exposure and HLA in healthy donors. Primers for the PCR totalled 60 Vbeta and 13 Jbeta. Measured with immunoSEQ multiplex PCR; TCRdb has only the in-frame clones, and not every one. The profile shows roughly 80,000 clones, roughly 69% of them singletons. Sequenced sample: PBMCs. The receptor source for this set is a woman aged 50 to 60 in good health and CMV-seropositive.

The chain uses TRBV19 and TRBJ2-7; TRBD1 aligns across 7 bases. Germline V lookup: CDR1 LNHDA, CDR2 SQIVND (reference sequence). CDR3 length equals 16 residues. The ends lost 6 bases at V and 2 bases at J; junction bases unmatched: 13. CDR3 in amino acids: CASSPTGQGDPYEQYV. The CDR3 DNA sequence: TGTGCCAGTAGCCCCACCGGGCAGGGGGACCCCTACGAGCAGTACGTC.

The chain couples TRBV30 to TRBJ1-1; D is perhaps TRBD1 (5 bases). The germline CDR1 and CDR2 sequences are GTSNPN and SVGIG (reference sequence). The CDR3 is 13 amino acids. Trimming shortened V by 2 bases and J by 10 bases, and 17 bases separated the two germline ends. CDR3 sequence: CAWSQQAVELAFF. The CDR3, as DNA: TGTGCCTGGAGTCAACAGGCGGTGGAATTAGCTTTCTTT.

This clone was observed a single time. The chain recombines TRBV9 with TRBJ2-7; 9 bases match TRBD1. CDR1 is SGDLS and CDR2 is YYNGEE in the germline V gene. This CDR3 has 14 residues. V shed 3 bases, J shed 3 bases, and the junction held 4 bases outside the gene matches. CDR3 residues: CASSARDRDYEQYF. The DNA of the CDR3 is TGTGCCAGCAGCGCCCGGGACAGGGACTACGAGCAGTACTTC.

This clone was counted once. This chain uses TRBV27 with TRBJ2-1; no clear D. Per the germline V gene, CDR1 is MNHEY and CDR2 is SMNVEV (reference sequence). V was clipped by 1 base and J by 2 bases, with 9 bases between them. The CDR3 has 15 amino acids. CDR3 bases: TGTGCCAGCAGTTTATGGCAGGCCCCCTACAATGAGCAGTTCTTC. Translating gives CASSLWQAPYNEQFF.

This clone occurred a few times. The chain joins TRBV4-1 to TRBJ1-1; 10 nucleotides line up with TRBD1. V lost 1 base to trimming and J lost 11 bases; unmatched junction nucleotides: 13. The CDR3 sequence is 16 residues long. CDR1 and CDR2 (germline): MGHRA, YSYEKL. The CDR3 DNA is TGCGCCAGCAGCCAAGGAACCGGGACAGGGGAGGTGTCGGCTTTCTTT. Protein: CASSQGTGTGEVSAFF.

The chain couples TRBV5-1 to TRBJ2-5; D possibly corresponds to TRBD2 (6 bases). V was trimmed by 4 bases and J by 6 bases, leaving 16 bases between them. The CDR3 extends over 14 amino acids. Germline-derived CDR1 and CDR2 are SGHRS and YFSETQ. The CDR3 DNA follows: TGCGCCAGCAGCCCGGGGGTCTCCGAGCAGACCCAGTACTTC. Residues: CASSPGVSEQTQYF.

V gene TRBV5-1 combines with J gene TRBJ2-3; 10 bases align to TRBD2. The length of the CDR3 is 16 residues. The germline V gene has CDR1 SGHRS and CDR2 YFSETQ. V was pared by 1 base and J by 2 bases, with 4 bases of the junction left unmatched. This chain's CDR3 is CASSLQLAGNTDTQYF. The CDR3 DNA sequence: TGCGCCAGCAGCTTGCAACTAGCGGGAAACACAGATACGCAGTATTTT.

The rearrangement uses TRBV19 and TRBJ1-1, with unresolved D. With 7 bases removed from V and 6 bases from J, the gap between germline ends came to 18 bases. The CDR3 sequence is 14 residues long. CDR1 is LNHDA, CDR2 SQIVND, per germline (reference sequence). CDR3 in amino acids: CASIPPGLDAEAFF. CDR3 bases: TGTGCCAGTATCCCCCCTGGCCTAGACGCTGAAGCTTTCTTT. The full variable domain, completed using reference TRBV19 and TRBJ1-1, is DGGITQSPKYLFRKEGQNVTLSCEQNLNHDAMYWYRQDPGQGLRLIYYSQIVNDFQKGDIAEGYSVSREKKESFPLTVTSAQKNPTAFYLCASIPPGLDAEAFFGQGTRLTVV.

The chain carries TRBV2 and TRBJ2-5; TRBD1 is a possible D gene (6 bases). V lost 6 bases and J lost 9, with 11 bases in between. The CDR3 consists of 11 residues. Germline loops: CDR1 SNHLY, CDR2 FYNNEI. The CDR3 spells CASRPSGAQYF. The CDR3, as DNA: TGTGCCAGCAGACCCTCAGGGGCCCAGTACTTC.

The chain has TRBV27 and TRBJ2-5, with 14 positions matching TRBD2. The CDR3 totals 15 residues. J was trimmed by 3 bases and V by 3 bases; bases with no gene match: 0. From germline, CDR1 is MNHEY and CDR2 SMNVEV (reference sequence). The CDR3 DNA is TGTGCCAGCAGTTTGACTAGCGGGGGGGAAGAGACCCAGTACTTC. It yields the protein CASSLTSGGEETQYF.

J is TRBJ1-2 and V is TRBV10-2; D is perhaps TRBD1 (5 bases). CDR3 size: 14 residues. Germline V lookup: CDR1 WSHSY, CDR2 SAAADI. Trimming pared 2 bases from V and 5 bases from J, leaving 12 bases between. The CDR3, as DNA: TGCGCCAGCAGTGAGGCAGGGCTGGCATATGGCTACACCTTC. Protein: CASSEAGLAYGYTF.

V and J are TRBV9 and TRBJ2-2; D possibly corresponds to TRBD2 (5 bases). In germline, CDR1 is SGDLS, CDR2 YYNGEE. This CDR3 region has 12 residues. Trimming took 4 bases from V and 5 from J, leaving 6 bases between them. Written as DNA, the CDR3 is TGTGCCAGCAGCTCGGGGACCGGGGAGCTGTTTTTT. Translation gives CASSSGTGELFF.

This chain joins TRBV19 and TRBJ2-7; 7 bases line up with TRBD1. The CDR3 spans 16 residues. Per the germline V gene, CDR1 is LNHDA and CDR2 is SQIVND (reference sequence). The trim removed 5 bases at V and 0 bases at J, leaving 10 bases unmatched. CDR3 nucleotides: TGTGCCAGTAGTCCTCGACAGGGAGAGAGCTCCTACGAGCAGTACGTC. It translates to CASSPRQGESSYEQYV.

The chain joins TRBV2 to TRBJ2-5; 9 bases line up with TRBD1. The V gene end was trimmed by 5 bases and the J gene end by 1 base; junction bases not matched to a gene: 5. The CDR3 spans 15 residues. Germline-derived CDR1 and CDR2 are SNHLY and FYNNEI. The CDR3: CASSRDRVSQETQYF. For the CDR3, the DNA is TGTGCCAGCAGTAGGGACAGGGTGAGCCAAGAGACCCAGTACTTC. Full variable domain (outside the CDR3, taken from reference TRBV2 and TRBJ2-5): EPEVTQTPSHQVTQMGQEVILRCVPISNHLYFYWYRQILGQKVEFLVSFYNNEISEKSEIFDDQFSVERPDGSNFTLKIRSTKLEDSAMYFCASSRDRVSQETQYFGPGTRLLVL.

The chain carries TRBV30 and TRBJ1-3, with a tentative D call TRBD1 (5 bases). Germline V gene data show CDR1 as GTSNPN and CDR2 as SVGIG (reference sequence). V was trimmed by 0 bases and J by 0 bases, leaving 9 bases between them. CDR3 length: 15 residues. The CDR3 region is CAWSVGPYSGNTIYF. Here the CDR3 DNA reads TGTGCCTGGAGTGTGGGGCCCTACTCTGGAAACACCATATATTTT.

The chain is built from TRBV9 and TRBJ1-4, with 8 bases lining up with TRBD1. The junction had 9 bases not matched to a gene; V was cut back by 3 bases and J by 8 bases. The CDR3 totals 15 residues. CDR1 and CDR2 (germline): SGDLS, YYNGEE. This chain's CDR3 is CASSGQGRLGEKLFF. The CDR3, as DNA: TGTGCCAGCAGCGGACAGGGGCGTCTCGGGGAAAAACTGTTTTTT.

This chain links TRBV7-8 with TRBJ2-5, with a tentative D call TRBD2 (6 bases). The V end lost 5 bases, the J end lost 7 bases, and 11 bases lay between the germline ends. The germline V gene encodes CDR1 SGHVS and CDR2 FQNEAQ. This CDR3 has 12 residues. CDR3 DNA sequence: TGTGCCAGCAGCCCCCTCGGGGGGACCCAGTACTTC. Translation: CASSPLGGTQYF. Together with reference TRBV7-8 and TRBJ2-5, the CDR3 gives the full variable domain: GAGVSQSPRYKVAKRGQDVALRCDPISGHVSLFWYQQALGQGPEFLTYFQNEAQLDKSGLPSDRFFAERPEGSVSTLKIQRTQQEDSAVYLCASSPLGGTQYFGPGTRLLVL.

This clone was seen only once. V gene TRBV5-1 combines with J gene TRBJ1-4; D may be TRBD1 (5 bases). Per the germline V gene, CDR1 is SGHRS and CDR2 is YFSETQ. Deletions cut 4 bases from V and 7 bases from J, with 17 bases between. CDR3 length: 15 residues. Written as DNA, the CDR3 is TGCGCCAGCAGCGGTAGCTCGGGACTGTTTGAAAAACTGTTTTTT. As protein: CASSGSSGLFEKLFF.

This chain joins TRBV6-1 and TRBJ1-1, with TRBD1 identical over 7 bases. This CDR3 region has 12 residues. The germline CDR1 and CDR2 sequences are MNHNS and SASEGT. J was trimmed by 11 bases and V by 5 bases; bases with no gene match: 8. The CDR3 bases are TGTGCCAGCAGTATCCAGGACAGGTACGCTTTCTTT. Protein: CASSIQDRYAFF.

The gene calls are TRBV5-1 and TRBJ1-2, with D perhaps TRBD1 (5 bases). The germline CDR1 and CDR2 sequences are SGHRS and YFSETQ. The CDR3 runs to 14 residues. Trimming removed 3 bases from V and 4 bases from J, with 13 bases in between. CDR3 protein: CASSSGRGLYGYTF. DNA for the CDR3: TGCGCCAGCAGCTCAGGTCGGGGACTCTATGGCTACACCTTC.